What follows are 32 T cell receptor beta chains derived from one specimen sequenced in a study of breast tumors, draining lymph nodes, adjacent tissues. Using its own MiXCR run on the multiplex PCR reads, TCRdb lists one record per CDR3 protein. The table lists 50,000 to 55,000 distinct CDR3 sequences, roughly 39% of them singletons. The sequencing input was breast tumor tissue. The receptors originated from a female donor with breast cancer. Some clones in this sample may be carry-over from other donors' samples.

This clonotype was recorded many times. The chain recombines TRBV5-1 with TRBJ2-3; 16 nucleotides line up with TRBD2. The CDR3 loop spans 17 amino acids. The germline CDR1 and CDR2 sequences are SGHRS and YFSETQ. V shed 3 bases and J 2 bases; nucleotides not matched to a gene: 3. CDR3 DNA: TGCGCCAGCAGCTCGGGACTAGCGGGAGGGCCCACAGATACGCAGTATTTT. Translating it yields CASSSGLAGGPTDTQYF.

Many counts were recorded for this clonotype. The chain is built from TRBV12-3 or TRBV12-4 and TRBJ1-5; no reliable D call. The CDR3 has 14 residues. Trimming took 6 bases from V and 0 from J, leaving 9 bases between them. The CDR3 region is CASSPGLSNQPQHF. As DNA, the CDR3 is TGTGCCAGCAGCCCGGGTCTTAGCAATCAGCCCCAGCATTTT.

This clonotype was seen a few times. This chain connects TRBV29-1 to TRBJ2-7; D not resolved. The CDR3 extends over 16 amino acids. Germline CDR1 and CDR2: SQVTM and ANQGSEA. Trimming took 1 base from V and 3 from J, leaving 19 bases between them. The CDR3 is CSVEVPDLGSSYEQYF. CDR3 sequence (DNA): TGCAGCGTTGAAGTCCCAGACTTGGGGTCGAGCTACGAGCAGTACTTC.

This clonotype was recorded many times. CDR3 protein: CASSVSGGTNTGELFF. As DNA, the CDR3 is TGTGCCAGCAGCGTCTCAGGGGGCACGAACACCGGGGAGCTGTTTTTT. The chain is built from TRBV7-3 and TRBJ2-2; the match to TRBD1 covers 8 bases. Trimming removed 5 bases from V and 0 bases from J; junction bases left unmatched: 5. CDR1 SGHTA and CDR2 FQGTGA come from the germline V gene. The CDR3 loop spans 16 amino acids.

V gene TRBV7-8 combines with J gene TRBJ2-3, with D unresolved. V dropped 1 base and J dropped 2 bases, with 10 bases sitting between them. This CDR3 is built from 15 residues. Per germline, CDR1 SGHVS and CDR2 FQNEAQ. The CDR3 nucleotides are TGTGCCAGCAGCTTAGATGGGAAATACACAGATACGCAGTATTTT. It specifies CASSLDGKYTDTQYF. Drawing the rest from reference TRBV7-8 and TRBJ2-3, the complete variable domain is GAGVSQSPRYKVAKRGQDVALRCDPISGHVSLFWYQQALGQGPEFLTYFQNEAQLDKSGLPSDRFFAERPEGSVSTLKIQRTQQEDSAVYLCASSLDGKYTDTQYFGPGTRLTVL.

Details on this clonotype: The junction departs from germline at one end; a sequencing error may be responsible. The CDR3 spells CASSALFSADTQSF. The CDR3 region has the DNA TGTGCCAGCAGCGCACTGTTTAGCGCAGATACGCAGTCTTTT. V usage is TRBV9 and J usage is TRBJ2-3; tentatively, D is TRBD2 (5 bases). CDR3 length: 14 amino acids. Germline CDR1 is SGDLS and CDR2 is YYNGEE. The variable domain in full, with the rest retrieved from reference TRBV9 and TRBJ2-3, is DSGVTQTPKHLITATGQRVTLRCSPRSGDLSVYWYQQSLDQGLQFLIQYYNGEERAKGNILERFSAQQFPDLHSELNLSSLELGDSALYFCASSALFSADTQSFGPGTRLTVL.

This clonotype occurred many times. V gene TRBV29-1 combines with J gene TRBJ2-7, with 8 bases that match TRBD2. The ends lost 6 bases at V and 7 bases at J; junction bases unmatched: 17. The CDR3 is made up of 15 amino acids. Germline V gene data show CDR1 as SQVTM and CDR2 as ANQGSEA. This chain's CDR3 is CSVLTSAIPTGEQYF. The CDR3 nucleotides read TGCAGCGTCCTGACTAGCGCCATCCCAACGGGGGAGCAGTACTTC.

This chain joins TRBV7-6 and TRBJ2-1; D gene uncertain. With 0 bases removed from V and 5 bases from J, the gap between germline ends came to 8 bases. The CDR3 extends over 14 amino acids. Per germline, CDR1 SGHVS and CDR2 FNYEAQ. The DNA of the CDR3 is TGTGCCAGCAGCTTAGCGGGGATAGACAATGAGCAGTTCTTC. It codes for CASSLAGIDNEQFF.

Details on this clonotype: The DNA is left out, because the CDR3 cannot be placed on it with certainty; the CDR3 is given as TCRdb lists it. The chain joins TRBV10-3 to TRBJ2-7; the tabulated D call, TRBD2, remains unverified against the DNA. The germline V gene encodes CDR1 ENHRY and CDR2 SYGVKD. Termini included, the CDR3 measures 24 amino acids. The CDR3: CAIRSAMYLCASSATSGRVYEQYF.

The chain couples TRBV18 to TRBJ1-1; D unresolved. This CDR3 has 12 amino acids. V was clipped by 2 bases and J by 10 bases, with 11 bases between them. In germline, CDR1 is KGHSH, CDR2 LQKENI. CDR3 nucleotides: TGTGCCAGCTCACCAGATGAGGGTCGAGCTTTCTTT. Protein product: CASSPDEGRAFF.

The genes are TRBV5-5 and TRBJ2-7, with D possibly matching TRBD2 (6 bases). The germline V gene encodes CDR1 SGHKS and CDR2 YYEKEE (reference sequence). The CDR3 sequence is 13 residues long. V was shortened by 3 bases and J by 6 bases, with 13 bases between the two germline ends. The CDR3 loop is CASSSGSSGEQYF. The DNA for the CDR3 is TGTGCCAGCAGCTCGGGGAGTAGCGGCGAGCAGTACTTC.

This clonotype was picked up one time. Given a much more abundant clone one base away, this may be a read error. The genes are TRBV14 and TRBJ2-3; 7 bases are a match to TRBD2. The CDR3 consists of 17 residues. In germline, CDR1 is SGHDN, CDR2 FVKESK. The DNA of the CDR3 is TGTGCCAGCAGCCAAGATCGCGCGGGAGCGACCACAGATACGCAGTGTTTT. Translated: CASSQDRAGATTDTQCF.

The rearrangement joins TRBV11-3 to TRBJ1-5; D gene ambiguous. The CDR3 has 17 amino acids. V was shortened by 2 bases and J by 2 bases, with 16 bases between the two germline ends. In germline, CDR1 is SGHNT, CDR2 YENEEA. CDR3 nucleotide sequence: TGTGCCAGCAGCTTACGGGGAGCTCGGGGTGGCAATCAGCCCCAGCATTTT. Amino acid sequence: CASSLRGARGGNQPQHF.

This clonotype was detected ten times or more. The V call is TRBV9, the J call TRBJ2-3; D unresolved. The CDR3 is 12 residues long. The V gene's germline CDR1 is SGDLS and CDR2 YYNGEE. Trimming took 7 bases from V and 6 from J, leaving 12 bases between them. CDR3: CASGPNSDTQYF. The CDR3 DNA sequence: TGTGCCAGCGGCCCCAACTCCGATACGCAGTATTTT.

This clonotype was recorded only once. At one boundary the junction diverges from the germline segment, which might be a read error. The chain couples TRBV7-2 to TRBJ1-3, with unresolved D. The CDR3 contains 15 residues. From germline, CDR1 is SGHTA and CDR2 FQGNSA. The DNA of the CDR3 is TGTGCCAGCAGCAGTGGTATATCCTCTGGAAACACCATGCATTTT. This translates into CASSSGISSGNTMHF.

The CDR3 coding sequence is TGTGCCAGCTCACCAGGGACAGGGGGCTCTGGAAACACCATATATTTT. Amino acid sequence: CASSPGTGGSGNTIYF. The chain recombines TRBV18 with TRBJ1-3; 11 nucleotides match TRBD1. The length of the CDR3 is 16 residues. The V and J ends lost 2 bases and 0 bases, in that order; junction bases with no gene match: 0. The V gene's germline CDR1 is KGHSH and CDR2 LQKENI.

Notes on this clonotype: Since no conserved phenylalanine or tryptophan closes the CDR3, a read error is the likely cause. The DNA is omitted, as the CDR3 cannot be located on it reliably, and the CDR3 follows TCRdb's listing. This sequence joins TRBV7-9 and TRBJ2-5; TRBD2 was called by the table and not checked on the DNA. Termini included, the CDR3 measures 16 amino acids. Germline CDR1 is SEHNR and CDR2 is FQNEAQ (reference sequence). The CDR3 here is CASSLAYRDYGYTFGS.

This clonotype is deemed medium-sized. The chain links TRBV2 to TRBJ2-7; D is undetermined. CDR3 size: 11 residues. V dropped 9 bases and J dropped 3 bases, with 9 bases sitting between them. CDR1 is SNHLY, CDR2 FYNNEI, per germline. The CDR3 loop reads CASGVGYEQYF. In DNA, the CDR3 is TGTGCCAGTGGGGTGGGCTACGAGCAGTACTTC.

The CDR3 coding sequence is TGTGCCAGCAGCGTAGGGGGGCAGGCCGATCAGCCCCAGCATTTT. Amino acids: CASSVGGQADQPQHF. The chain is built from TRBV9 and TRBJ1-5; a possible D gene is TRBD1 (6 bases). V lost 0 bases and J lost 5, with 12 bases in between. CDR1 SGDLS and CDR2 YYNGEE come from the germline V gene. CDR3 length: 15 amino acids.

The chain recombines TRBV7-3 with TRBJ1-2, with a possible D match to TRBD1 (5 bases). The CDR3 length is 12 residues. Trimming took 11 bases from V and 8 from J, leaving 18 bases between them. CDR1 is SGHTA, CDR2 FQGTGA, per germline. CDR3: CASSRAGIGYTF. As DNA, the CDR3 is TGTGCCTCAAGTCGGGCAGGGATAGGCTACACCTTC.

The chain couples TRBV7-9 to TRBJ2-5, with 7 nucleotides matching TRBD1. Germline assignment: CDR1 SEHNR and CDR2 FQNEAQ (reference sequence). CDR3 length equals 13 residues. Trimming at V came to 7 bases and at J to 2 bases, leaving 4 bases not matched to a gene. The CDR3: CASNDRDQETQYF. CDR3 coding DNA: TGTGCCAGCAACGACAGGGATCAAGAGACCCAGTACTTC.

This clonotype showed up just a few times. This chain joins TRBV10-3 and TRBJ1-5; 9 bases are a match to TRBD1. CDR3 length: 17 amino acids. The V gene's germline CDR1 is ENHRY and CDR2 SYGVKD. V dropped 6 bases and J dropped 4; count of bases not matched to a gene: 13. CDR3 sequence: CAISDRIPGQGNQPQHF. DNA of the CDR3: TGTGCCATCAGCGACAGGATTCCGGGACAGGGTAATCAGCCCCAGCATTTT.

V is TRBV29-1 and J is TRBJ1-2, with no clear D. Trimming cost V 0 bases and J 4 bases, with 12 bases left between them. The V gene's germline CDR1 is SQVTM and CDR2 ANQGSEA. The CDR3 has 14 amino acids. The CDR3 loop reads CSVEDSAGFYGYTF. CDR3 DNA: TGCAGCGTTGAAGATTCAGCAGGATTCTATGGCTACACCTTC.

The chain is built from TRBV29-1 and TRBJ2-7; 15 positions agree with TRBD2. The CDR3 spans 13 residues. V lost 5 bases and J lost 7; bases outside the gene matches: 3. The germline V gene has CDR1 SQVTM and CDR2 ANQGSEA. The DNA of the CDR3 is TGCAGCGTTACGGGACTAGCGGGAGGTGAGCAGTACTTC. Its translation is CSVTGLAGGEQYF.

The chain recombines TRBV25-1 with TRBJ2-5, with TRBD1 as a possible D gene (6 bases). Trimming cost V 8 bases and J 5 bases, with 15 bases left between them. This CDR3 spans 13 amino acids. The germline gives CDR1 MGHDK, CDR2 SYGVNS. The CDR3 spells CASVRRQGETQYF. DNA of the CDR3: TGTGCCAGCGTAAGACGGCAGGGGGAGACCCAGTACTTC.

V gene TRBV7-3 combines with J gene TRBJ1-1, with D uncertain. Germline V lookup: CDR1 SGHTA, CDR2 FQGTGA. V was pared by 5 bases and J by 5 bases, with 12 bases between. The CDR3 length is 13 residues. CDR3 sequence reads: CASSRQPTTEAFF. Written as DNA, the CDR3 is TGTGCCAGCAGCCGCCAGCCTACTACTGAAGCTTTCTTT.

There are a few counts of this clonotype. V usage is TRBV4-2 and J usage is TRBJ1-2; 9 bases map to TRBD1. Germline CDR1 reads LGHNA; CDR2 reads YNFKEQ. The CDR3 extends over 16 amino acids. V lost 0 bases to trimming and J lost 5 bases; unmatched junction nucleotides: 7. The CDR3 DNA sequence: TGTGCCAGCAGCCAAGATCAAGGACAGGGGTTGTATGGCTACACCTTC. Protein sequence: CASSQDQGQGLYGYTF.

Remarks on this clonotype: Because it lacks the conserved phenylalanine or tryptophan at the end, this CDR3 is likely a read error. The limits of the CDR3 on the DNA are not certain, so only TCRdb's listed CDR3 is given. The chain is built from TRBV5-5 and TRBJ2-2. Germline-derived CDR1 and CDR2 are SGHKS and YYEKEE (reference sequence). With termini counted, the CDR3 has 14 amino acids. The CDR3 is CASSLSATTGELLL.

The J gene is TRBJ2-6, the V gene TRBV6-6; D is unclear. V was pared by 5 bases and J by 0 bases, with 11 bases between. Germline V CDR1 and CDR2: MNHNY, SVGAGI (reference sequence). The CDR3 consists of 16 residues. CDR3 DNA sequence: TGTGCCAGCAGTCCCGAAGGGAACTCTGGGGCCAACGTCCTGACTTTC. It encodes CASSPEGNSGANVLTF.

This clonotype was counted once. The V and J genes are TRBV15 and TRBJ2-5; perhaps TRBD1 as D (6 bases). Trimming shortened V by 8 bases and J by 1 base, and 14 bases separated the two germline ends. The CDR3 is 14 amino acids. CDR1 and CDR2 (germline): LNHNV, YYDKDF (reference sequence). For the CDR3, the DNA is TGTGCCACCGGATGGGGACACCTCCAAGAGACCCAGTACTTC. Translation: CATGWGHLQETQYF.

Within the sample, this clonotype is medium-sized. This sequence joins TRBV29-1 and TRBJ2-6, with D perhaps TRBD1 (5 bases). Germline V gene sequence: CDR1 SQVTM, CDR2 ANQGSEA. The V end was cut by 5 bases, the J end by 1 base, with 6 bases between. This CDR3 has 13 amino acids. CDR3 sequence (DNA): TGCAGCGTTAGGGGATCTGGGGCCAACGTCCTGACTTTC. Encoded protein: CSVRGSGANVLTF.

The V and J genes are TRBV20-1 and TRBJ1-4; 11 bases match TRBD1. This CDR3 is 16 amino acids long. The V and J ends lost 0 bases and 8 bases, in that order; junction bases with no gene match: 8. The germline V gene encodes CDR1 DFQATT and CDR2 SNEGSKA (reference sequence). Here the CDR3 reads CSARDLPGQGDEKLFF. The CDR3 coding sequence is TGCAGTGCTAGAGATCTTCCGGGACAGGGGGACGAAAAACTGTTTTTT.